The 2 T cell receptor beta chains listed next were all sequenced from one sample in a study of glioma-infiltrating T cells. TCR alpha and beta CDR3 regions were amplified from RNA using iRepertoire nested multiplex PCR. In TCRdb, the multiplex PCR reads were re-called with MiXCR into one record per CDR3 protein. The data contain 300,000 to 450,000 distinct CDR3 sequences, around 38% of them seen just once; the ten biggest clones take up around 13%. Material: glioma tissue, nonneoplastic brain tissue, or PBMCs (not recorded which). The receptors derive from a human donor with low-grade glioma or glioblastoma, undergoing nonglioma brain surgery, or in good health (not recorded which).

The gene calls are TRBV7-9 and TRBJ2-1; D may be TRBD1 (5 bases). Trimming removed 2 bases at V and 5 bases at J, with 10 bases between. The germline V gene has CDR1 SEHNR and CDR2 FQNEAQ (reference sequence). This CDR3 contains 14 residues. CDR3 sequence (DNA): TGTGCCAGCAGCTTACGCGGACATAACAATGAGCAGTTCTTC. It encodes CASSLRGHNNEQFF.

The chain carries TRBV24-1 and TRBJ1-1; weak D call: TRBD1 (6 bases). Germline CDR1 and CDR2: KGHDR and SFDVKD. The ends were cut back, 9 bases at V and 4 bases at J, with 14 bases in the middle. The CDR3 is 13 residues long. The CDR3 protein is CATSTGGFTEAFF. The CDR3 bases are TGTGCCACCTCAACGGGGGGCTTCACTGAAGCTTTCTTT.